This TCR beta chain was identified in a study of glioma-infiltrating T cells after dendritic cell vaccination. Study-level background: Between the early 2000s and the early 2010s, patients got autologous tumor lysate-pulsed dendritic cell vaccines.

This clone turned up a few times. CDR3 size: 17 residues. CDR1 and CDR2 from the germline V gene are SEHNR and FQNEAQ (reference sequence). The V end was cut by 5 bases, the J end by 7 bases, with 26 bases between. The sample's time point: after dendritic cell vaccination, including at tumor progression/relapse. Here immunoSEQ multiplex PCR was the method, and the copy in TCRdb shows in-frame clones only, minus some. This repertoire shows under 130,000 clones, around 87% found once; its top ten account for 2.7%. This TCR came from a human donor with glioblastoma. Here the sequenced sample was blood, taken after dendritic cell vaccination. The chain couples TRBV7-9 to TRBJ1-2, with a possible D match to TRBD1 (6 bases). The CDR3 spells CASSPDGTGTPLGGYTF. DNA for the CDR3: TGTGCCAGCAGCCCAGATGGAACCGGGACACCCCTCGGTGGCTACACCTTC.